This T cell receptor (beta chain) was captured by sequencing in a study of siplizumab effects on memory and regulatory T cells. Findings and limits, study-wide: Siplizumab conditions gave an average of around 65% Treg-derived mappable alloreactive CD4+ clones, versus around 30% for controls. Unstimulated subsets contained matches for only a minor fraction of alloreactive clones. Suppression by proliferating Tregs derived from siplizumab cultures was not verified.

A note on this clone: Antigen specificity is unknown.

Clones were sequenced by immunoSEQ multiplex PCR, and TCRdb holds only the in-frame ones, with some missing. The table lists more than 95,000 clones, over 85% of them singletons. The length of the CDR3 is 16 residues. V lost 5 bases to trimming and J lost 7 bases; unmatched junction nucleotides: 13. Germline V gene data show CDR1 as MNHEY and CDR2 as SMNVEV (reference sequence). The clonotype comes from a human donor in good health. The gene calls are TRBV27 and TRBJ2-1, with TRBD2 matching over 8 bases. Sequencing used Tregs sorted from blood. The CDR3 DNA is TGTGCCAGCAGTACTAGGCGCGGGGGGCAATGGAATGAGCAGTTCTTC. The encoded protein is CASSTRRGGQWNEQFF.